A selection of T cell receptor beta chains follows, all from one sample in a study of T cells after yellow fever vaccination. TCRdb reprocessed the 5' RACE reads via MiXCR and lists one record per CDR3 protein. The table lists 500,000 to 650,000 distinct CDR3 sequences, less than 20% of them singletons. The source was PBMCs, collected 5 to 6 days after the first yellow fever vaccination. Receptor source: a man younger than 35 who received the YFV17D yellow fever vaccine. Each CDR3 is given without its conserved first and last residue.

TRBJ2-3 | TRBV4-2 | ASSQPGTSYPDTQY
TRBJ2-5 | TRBV7-6 | ASREGRGETQY
TRBJ2-2 | TRBV6-2/TRBV6-3 | ASSYSSKTGELF
TRBJ2-2 | TRBV24-1 | ATRDRLAGELF
TRBJ2-1 | TRBV7-8 | ASSLGQLNEQF
TRBJ2-5 | TRBV5-1 | ASSLEGPRRLETQY
TRBJ1-6 | TRBV6-1 | ASAFTGPGSPLH
TRBJ1-5 | TRBV24-1 | ATSGRGLQPQH
TRBJ1-5 | TRBV4-1 | ASSQAGQVASQPQH
TRBJ2-2 | TRBV2 | ASSTGGAGGELF